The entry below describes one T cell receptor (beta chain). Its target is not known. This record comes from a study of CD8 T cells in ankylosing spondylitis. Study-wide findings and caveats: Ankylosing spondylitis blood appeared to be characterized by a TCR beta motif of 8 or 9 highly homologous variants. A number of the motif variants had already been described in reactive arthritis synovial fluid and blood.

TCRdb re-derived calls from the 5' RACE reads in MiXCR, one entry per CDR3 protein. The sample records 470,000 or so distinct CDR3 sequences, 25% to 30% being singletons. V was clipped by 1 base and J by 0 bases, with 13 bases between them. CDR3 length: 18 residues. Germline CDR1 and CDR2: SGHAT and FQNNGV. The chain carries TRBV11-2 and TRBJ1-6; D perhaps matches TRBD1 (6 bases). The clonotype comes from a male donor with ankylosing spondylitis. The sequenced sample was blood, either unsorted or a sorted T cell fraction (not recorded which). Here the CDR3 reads CASSLVPTGSSYNSPLHF. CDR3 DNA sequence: TGTGCCAGCAGCTTAGTCCCCACAGGGAGCTCCTATAATTCACCCCTCCACTTT.